These 5 T cell receptor beta chains originate from one sample sequenced in a study of blood T cell repertoires in COVID-19. Sequencing used immunoSEQ multiplex PCR; TCRdb keeps in-frame clones, though not all of them. Among about 46,000 clones, 83% were seen once, and the ten largest hold roughly 6.2%. The sample comprised peripheral blood. The source of these receptors is a woman at least 80 years old with acute or convalescent COVID-19.

J is TRBJ1-2 and V is TRBV5-6, with 7 positions matching TRBD1. J gave up 3 bases and V 0 bases, and 2 bases lay outside the gene matches. CDR3 size: 14 residues. Germline CDR1 and CDR2: SGHDT and YYEEEE. CDR3 loop: CASSLDRGYYGYTF. The CDR3 DNA reads as TGTGCCAGCAGCTTGGACAGGGGCTACTATGGCTACACCTTC.

This chain joins TRBV7-9 and TRBJ1-1, with 8 bases that match TRBD1. The V segment lost 4 bases and the J segment 5 bases; nucleotides outside the gene matches: 9. The V gene's germline CDR1 is SEHNR and CDR2 FQNEAQ (reference sequence). The CDR3 sequence is 15 residues long. The CDR3 DNA is TGTGCCAGCAGCTCTTCGACAGGGGCGGATACTGAAGCTTTCTTT. This encodes CASSSSTGADTEAFF.

The rearrangement links TRBV4-2 to TRBJ2-1; TRBD2 might be the D (6 bases). This CDR3 has 14 residues. In germline, CDR1 is LGHNA, CDR2 YNFKEQ. V lost 3 bases and J lost 6, with 12 bases in between. The CDR3 spells CASSQELAGNEQFF. CDR3 sequence (DNA): TGTGCCAGCAGCCAGGAACTAGCCGGCAATGAGCAGTTCTTC.

This clone has a handful of counts. The rearrangement links TRBV7-2 to TRBJ2-3; 10 positions agree with TRBD2. Germline V gene lookup returns CDR1 SGHTA and CDR2 FQGNSA. V shed 5 bases, J shed 2 bases, and the junction held 4 bases outside the gene matches. This CDR3 is 15 amino acids long. The CDR3 sequence: CASSTSGTYTDTQYF. The CDR3 nucleotides read TGTGCCAGCAGCACTAGCGGGACATACACAGATACGCAGTATTTT.

This clone was seen once. At one of its ends the junction is not consistent with the germline gene, which may arise from a read error. The chain joins TRBV5-6 to TRBJ2-5, with 9 bases fitting TRBD1. CDR3 length equals 17 residues. Per germline, CDR1 SGHDT and CDR2 YYEEEE. The CDR3 coding sequence is TGTGCCAGCAGCTTGGCCCCGGGACAGGGTCCCCAAGGGACCCAGTACTTC. It specifies CASSLAPGQGPQGTQYF.